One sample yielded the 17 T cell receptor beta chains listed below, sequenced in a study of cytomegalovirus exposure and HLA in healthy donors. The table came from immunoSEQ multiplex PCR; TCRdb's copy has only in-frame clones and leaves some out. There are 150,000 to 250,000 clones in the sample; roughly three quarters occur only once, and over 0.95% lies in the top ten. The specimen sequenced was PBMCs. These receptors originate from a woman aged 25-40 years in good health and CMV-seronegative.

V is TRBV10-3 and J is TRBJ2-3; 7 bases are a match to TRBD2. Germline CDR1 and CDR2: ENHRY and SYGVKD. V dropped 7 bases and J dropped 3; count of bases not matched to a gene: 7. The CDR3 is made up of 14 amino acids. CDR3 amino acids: CAIKRDGSTDTQYF. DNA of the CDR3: TGTGCCATCAAGCGGGACGGGAGTACAGATACGCAGTATTTT.

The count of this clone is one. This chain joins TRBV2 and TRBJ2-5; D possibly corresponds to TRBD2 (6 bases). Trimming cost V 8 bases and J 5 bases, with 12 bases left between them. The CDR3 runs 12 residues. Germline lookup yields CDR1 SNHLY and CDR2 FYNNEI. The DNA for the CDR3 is TGTGCCAGCCATCGTGGGGGGGAGACCCAGTACTTC. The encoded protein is CASHRGGETQYF. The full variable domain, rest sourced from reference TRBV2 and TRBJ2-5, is EPEVTQTPSHQVTQMGQEVILRCVPISNHLYFYWYRQILGQKVEFLVSFYNNEISEKSEIFDDQFSVERPDGSNFTLKIRSTKLEDSAMYFCASHRGGETQYFGPGTRLLVL.

CDR3 protein: CASSLAGTRSYEQYF. The CDR3 bases are TGCGCCAGCAGCTTGGCAGGGACTAGGTCCTACGAGCAGTACTTC. The chain employs TRBV5-1 and TRBJ2-7, with 8 bases fitting TRBD2. The CDR3 spans 15 residues. Germline V gene sequence: CDR1 SGHRS, CDR2 YFSETQ. Trimming removed 0 bases from V and 1 base from J; junction bases left unmatched: 3.

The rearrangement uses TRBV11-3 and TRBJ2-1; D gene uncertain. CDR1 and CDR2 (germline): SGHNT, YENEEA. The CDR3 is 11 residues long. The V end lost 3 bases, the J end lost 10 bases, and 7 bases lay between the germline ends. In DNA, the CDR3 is TGTGCCAGCAGCTTGGGCCCCGAGCAGTTCTTC. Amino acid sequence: CASSLGPEQFF.

The DNA for the CDR3 is TGCGCCAGCAGCTTTGACAGGGGAGGTGAGACCCAGTACTTC. Protein: CASSFDRGGETQYF. The chain combines TRBV5-1 with TRBJ2-5; the match to TRBD1 covers 8 bases. There are 14 residues in the CDR3. The ends lost 2 bases at V and 5 bases at J; junction bases unmatched: 5. Germline-derived CDR1 and CDR2 are SGHRS and YFSETQ.

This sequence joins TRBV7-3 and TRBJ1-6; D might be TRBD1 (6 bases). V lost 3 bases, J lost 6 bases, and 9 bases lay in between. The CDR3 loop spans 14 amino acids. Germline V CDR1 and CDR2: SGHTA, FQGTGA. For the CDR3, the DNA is TGTGCCAGCAGCTTGGGGGGGCTTAATTCACCCCTCCACTTT. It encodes CASSLGGLNSPLHF.

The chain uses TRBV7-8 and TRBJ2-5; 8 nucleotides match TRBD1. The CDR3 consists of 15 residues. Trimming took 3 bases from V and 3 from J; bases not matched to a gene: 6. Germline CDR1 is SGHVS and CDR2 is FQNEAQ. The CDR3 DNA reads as TGTGCCAGCAGCTTGGACAGGGAAAGGGAAGAGACCCAGTACTTC. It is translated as CASSLDREREETQYF.

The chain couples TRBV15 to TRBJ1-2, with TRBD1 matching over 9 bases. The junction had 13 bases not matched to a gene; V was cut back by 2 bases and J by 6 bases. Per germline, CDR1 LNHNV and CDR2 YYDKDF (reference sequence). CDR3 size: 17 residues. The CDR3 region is CATSRPGTGTNRNGYTF. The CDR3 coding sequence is TGTGCCACCAGCAGACCCGGGACAGGGACAAACAGGAATGGCTACACCTTC.

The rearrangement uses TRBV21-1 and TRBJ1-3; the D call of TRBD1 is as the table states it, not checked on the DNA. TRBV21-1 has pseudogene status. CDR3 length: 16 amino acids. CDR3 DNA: TGTGCCAGCAGGGGGGACAGTTCTCTCTCTGGAAACACCATATATTTT. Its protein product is CASRGDSSLSGNTIYF.

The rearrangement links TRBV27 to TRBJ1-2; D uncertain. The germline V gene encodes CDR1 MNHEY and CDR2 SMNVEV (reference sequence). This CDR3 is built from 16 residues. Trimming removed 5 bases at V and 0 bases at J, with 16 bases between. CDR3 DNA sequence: TGTGCCAGCAGTCCCCTGGGCGGGCCTACTAACTATGGCTACACCTTC. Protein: CASSPLGGPTNYGYTF.

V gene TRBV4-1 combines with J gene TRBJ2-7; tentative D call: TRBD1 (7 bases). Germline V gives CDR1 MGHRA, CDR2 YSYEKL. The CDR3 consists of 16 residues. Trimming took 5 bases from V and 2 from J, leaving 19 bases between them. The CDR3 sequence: CASSARGGGGPYEQYF. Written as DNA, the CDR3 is TGCGCCAGCAGCGCCCGCGGAGGGGGCGGCCCCTACGAGCAGTACTTC.

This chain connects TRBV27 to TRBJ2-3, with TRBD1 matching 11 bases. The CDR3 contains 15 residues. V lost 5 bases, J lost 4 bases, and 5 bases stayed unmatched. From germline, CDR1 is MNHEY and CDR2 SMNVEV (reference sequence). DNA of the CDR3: TGTGCCAGCAGTCCCTGGACAGGGGGCGCAGATACGCAGTATTTT. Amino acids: CASSPWTGGADTQYF.

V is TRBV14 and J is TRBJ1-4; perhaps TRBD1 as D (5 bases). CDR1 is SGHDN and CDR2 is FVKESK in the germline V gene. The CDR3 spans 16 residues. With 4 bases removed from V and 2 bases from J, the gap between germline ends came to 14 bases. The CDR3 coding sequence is TGTGCCAGCAGCCTCGGGGGGAGTAGGACTAATGAAAAACTGTTTTTT. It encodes CASSLGGSRTNEKLFF.

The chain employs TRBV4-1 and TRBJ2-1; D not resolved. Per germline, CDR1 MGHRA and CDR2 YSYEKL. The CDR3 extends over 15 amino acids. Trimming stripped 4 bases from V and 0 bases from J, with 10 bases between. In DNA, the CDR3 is TGCGCCAGCAGCCGTAAAACTGGCTCCTACAATGAGCAGTTCTTC. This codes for CASSRKTGSYNEQFF.

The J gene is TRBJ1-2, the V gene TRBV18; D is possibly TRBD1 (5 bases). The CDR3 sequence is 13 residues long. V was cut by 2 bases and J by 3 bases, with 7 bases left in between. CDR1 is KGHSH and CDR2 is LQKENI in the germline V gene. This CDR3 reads CASSPGGDYGYTF. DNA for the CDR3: TGTGCCAGCTCACCAGGAGGGGACTATGGCTACACCTTC.

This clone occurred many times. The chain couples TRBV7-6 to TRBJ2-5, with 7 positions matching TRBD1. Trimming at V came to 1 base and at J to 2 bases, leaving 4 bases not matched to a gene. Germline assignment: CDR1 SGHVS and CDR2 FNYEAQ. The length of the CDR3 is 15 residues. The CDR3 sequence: CASSLDTTGQETQYF. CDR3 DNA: TGTGCCAGCAGCTTAGATACGACAGGGCAAGAGACCCAGTACTTC. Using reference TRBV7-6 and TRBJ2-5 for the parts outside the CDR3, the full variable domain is GAGVSQSPRYKVTKRGQDVALRCDPISGHVSLYWYRQALGQGPEFLTYFNYEAQQDKSGLPNDRFSAERPEGSISTLTIQRTEQRDSAMYRCASSLDTTGQETQYFGPGTRLLVL.

The CDR3: CASSLGNPGGGTEAFF. DNA of the CDR3: TGTGCCAGCAGCTTGGGTAACCCAGGGGGTGGCACTGAAGCTTTCTTT. The J gene is TRBJ1-1, the V gene TRBV7-6; 7 positions agree with TRBD1. CDR1 is SGHVS, CDR2 FNYEAQ, per germline. The J segment lost 4 bases and the V segment lost 3 bases, leaving 11 bases of the junction unmatched. This CDR3 contains 16 residues.